The 9 T cell receptor beta chains below come from one sample, sequenced in a study of CD8+ T cells in alopecia areata. Extraction of RNA preceded its reverse transcription into cDNA, which served as the sequencing template. Using immunoSEQ multiplex PCR, the repertoire was profiled, and TCRdb retains in-frame clones only, with some absent. The sample lists some 150,000 clones, around 58% seen once, with under 7.5% in the top ten. The sequencing used CD4+ T cells sorted from blood, collected at week 0. Receptors were obtained from a human donor with alopecia areata.

This clone has more than one count but fewer than ten. The CDR3: CASSLGTGTEAFF. The CDR3 DNA sequence: TGTGCCAGCAGCTTAGGAACAGGCACTGAAGCTTTCTTT. J is TRBJ1-1 and V is TRBV11-2; D might be TRBD1 (5 bases). CDR3 size: 13 residues. V lost 1 base to trimming and J lost 4 bases, with 7 bases between them. Germline assignment: CDR1 SGHAT and CDR2 FQNNGV.

The chain recombines TRBV7-2 with TRBJ2-1; either TRBD1 or TRBD2 may supply D (5 bases each). V dropped 2 bases and J dropped 5 bases, with 13 bases sitting between them. CDR3 length: 15 residues. Germline CDR1 is SGHTA and CDR2 is FQGNSA. DNA of the CDR3: TGTGCCAGCAGCTTACTATCGGGACCTAACAATGAGCAGTTCTTC. Protein: CASSLLSGPNNEQFF.

This clone appeared a few times. This chain uses TRBV6-6 with TRBJ1-1, with a weak D call TRBD1 (6 bases). CDR3 size: 14 residues. V lost 5 bases and J 2 bases, leaving 12 bases between the germline ends. Germline V gives CDR1 MNHNY, CDR2 SVGAGI (reference sequence). The CDR3 reads CASSGLGGNTEAFF. Written as DNA, the CDR3 is TGTGCCAGCAGTGGACTAGGGGGTAACACTGAAGCTTTCTTT.

This clone has just a few counts. V and J are TRBV4-2 and TRBJ1-5; 8 nucleotides match TRBD1. There are 16 residues in the CDR3. CDR1 and CDR2 from the germline V gene are LGHNA and YNFKEQ. The V segment lost 4 bases and the J segment 7 bases; nucleotides outside the gene matches: 12. The CDR3 DNA follows: TGTGCCAGCAGCCCAACCCCTGACAGGGGTAGGCAGCCCCAGCATTTT. Translation gives CASSPTPDRGRQPQHF.

The CDR3 spells CASRPFPGQLRGGTDTQYF. DNA of the CDR3: TGTGCCAGCAGGCCTTTTCCGGGACAGCTGAGAGGGGGCACAGATACGCAGTATTTT. This chain links TRBV7-9 with TRBJ2-3; 7 bases align to TRBD1. The V gene end was trimmed by 6 bases and the J gene end by 1 base; junction bases not matched to a gene: 19. The CDR3 covers 19 residues. Germline CDR1 and CDR2: SEHNR and FQNEAQ (reference sequence).

This clone was counted between two and nine times. The chain carries TRBV5-4 and TRBJ1-1; D is possibly TRBD1 (6 bases). Trimming removed 0 bases from V and 3 bases from J, with 9 bases in between. Germline values: CDR1 SGHNT, CDR2 YYREEE (reference sequence). The CDR3 sequence is 14 residues long. CDR3 region: CASSLAQGYTEAFF. CDR3 bases: TGTGCCAGCAGCTTGGCACAGGGATACACTGAAGCTTTCTTT.

The rearrangement uses TRBV29-1 and TRBJ2-1, with D perhaps given as TRBD1 or TRBD2 (5 bases each). Trimming removed 4 bases from V and 7 bases from J, with 8 bases in between. Germline V gives CDR1 SQVTM, CDR2 ANQGSEA. The CDR3 is 11 amino acids. CDR3 region: CSVVGANEQFF. The CDR3 bases are TGCAGCGTTGTCGGGGCAAATGAGCAGTTCTTC.

The rearrangement links TRBV30 to TRBJ1-1; D uncertain. This CDR3 region has 13 residues. The V gene's germline CDR1 is GTSNPN and CDR2 SVGIG (reference sequence). Trimming shortened V by 4 bases and J by 1 base, and 10 bases separated the two germline ends. The chain's CDR3 is CAWMEQTNTEAFF. Here the CDR3 DNA reads TGTGCCTGGATGGAACAGACGAACACTGAAGCTTTCTTT.

This rearrangement joins TRBV11-2 to TRBJ2-7; 9 positions match TRBD2. CDR1 is SGHAT and CDR2 is FQNNGV in the germline V gene. This CDR3 has 18 residues. With V trimmed by 5 bases and J by 0 bases, 14 bases remained unmatched. The CDR3, as DNA: TGTGCCAGCAGCCCCGTCAGGCGTTTAGCGGGGGTCTCCTACGAGCAGTACTTC. Its protein product is CASSPVRRLAGVSYEQYF.